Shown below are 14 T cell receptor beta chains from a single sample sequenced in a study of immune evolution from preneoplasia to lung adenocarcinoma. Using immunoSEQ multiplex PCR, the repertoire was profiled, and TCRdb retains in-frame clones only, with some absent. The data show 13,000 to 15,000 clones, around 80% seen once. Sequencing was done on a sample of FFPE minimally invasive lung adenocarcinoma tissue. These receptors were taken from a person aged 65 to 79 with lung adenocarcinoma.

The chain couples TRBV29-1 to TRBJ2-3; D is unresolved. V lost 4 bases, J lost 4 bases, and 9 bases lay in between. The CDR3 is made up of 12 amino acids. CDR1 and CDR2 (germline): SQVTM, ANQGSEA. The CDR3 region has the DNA TGCAGCGTTGTGGGTACCGCAGATACGCAGTATTTT. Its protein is CSVVGTADTQYF.

The CDR3 DNA sequence: TGTGCCAGCAGGGACGGACAGGGGGCACAATATAGCAATCAGCCCCAGCATTTT. This codes for CASRDGQGAQYSNQPQHF. V usage is TRBV2 and J usage is TRBJ1-5; 11 nucleotides line up with TRBD1. The CDR3 is 18 residues long. Trimming took 6 bases from V and 0 from J; bases not matched to a gene: 10. Germline CDR1 reads SNHLY; CDR2 reads FYNNEI.

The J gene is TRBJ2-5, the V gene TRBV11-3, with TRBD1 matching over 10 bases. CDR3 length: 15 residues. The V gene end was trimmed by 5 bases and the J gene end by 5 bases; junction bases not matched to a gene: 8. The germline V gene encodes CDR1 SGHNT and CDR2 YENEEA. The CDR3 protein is CASSKRQGARETQYF. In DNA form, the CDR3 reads TGTGCCAGCAGCAAAAGACAGGGGGCGCGGGAGACCCAGTACTTC. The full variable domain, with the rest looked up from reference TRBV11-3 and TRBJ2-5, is EAGVVQSPRYKIIEKKQPVAFWCNPISGHNTLYWYLQNLGQGPELLIRYENEEAVDDSQLPKDRFSAERLKGVDSTLKIQPAELGDSAVYLCASSKRQGARETQYFGPGTRLLVL.

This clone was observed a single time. CDR3 in amino acids: CATQGGTGRETQYF. CDR3 DNA sequence: TGTGCCACCCAGGGAGGGACAGGGAGAGAGACCCAGTACTTC. This chain links TRBV5-4 with TRBJ2-5; 9 nucleotides match TRBD1. Germline trimming cut 9 bases from V and 4 bases from J; bases unmatched to any gene: 10. CDR1 is SGHNT and CDR2 is YYREEE in the germline V gene (reference sequence). This CDR3 contains 14 residues.

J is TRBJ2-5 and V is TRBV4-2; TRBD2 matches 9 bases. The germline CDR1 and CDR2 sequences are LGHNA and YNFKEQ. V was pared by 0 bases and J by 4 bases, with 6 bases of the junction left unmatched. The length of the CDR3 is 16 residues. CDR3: CASSQDGGGAGETQYF. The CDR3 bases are TGTGCCAGCAGCCAAGATGGCGGGGGGGCCGGAGAGACCCAGTACTTC.

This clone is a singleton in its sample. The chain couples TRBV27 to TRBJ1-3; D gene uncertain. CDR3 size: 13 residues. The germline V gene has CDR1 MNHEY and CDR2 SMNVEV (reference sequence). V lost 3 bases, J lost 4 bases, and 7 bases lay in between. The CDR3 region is CASSFGRGNTIYF. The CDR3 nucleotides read TGTGCCAGCAGTTTTGGTAGGGGAAACACCATATATTTT.

The CDR3 DNA sequence: TGTGCCAGCAGCCGCCCGGGGGGTTCACCCCTCCACTTT. It translates to CASSRPGGSPLHF. This rearrangement joins TRBV6-5 to TRBJ1-6; D is possibly TRBD1 (5 bases). The CDR3 length is 13 residues. The germline gives CDR1 MNHEY, CDR2 SVGAGI. V lost 6 bases and J 9 bases, leaving 12 bases between the germline ends.

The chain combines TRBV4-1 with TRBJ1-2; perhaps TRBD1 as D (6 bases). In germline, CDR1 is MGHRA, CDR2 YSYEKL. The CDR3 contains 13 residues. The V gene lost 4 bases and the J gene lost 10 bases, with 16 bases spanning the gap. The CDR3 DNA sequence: TGCGCCAGCAGCCTCATCGAACAGGGTTTCTACACCTTC. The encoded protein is CASSLIEQGFYTF.

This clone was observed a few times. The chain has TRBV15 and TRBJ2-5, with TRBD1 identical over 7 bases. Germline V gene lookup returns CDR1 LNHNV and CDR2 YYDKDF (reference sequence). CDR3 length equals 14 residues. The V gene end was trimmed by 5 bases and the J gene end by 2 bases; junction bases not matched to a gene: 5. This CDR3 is CATSVPGQQETQYF. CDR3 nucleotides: TGTGCCACCAGCGTACCGGGACAGCAAGAGACCCAGTACTTC.

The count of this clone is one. In DNA, the CDR3 is TGCAGTGGCAGTCTTAATGAAAAACTGTTTTTT. This codes for CSGSLNEKLFF. The V gene is TRBV20-1, the J gene TRBJ1-4; unclear D gene. Trimming took 7 bases from V and 4 from J, leaving 7 bases between them. The CDR3 is 11 residues long. Germline lookup yields CDR1 DFQATT and CDR2 SNEGSKA (reference sequence).

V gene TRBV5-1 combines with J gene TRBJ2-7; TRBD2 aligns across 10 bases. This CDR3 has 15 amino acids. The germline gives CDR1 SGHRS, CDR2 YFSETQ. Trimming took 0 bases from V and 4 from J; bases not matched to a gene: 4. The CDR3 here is CASSLVAGGVYEQYF. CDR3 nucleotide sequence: TGCGCCAGCAGCTTGGTAGCGGGGGGTGTTTACGAGCAGTACTTC.

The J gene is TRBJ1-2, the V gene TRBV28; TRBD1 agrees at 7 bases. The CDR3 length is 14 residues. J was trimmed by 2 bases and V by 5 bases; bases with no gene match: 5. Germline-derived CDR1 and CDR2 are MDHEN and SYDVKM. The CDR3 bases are TGTGCCAGCAGTACCGGGACAGACAACTATGGCTACACCTTC. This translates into CASSTGTDNYGYTF.

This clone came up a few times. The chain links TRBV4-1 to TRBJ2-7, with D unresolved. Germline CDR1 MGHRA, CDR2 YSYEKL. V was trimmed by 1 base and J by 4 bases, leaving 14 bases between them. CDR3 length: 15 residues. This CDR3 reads CASSQAPHLLYEQYF. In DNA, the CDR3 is TGCGCCAGCAGCCAAGCCCCACACCTTTTATACGAGCAGTACTTC.

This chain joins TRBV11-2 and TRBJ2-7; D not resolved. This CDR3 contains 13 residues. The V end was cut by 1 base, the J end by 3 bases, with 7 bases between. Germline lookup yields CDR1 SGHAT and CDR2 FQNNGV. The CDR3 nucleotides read TGTGCCAGCAGCTTAGGACCTGGCTACGAGCAGTACTTC. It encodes CASSLGPGYEQYF.